A selection of T cell receptor beta chains follows, all from one sample in a study of blood T cell repertoires in COVID-19. Clones were read by immunoSEQ multiplex PCR, and TCRdb kept only the in-frame ones, dropping some. The sample holds about 78,000 clones, around four fifths seen once. Sequencing was done on a sample of peripheral blood. The receptors come from a human donor in a cohort sampled during active COVID-19. The CDR3 runs from the conserved cysteine through the conserved F or W. D genes are given only for firm matches.

>TRBJ2-7|TRBV4-3|-
CASSKDPSGDEQYF
>TRBJ1-4|TRBV19|-
CASSLQGRENEKLFF
>TRBJ2-6|TRBV6-6|-
CASSSLSGANVLTF
>TRBJ1-1|TRBV2|TRBD1
CASSAQGTAEAFF
>TRBJ2-5|TRBV5-1|TRBD2
CASRLWRGEYQETQYF
>TRBJ1-4|TRBV4-3|-
CASSQEAALDPSEKLFF
>TRBJ2-7|TRBV24-1|-
CATSRSPGGEQYF
>TRBJ2-7|TRBV4-2|TRBD2
CASSRPTSGGAYEQYF
>TRBJ1-1|TRBV3-1/TRBV3-2|-
CASSQEGGGGKAFF
>TRBJ2-7|TRBV9|TRBD1
CASSVADRAGYEQYF
>TRBJ1-6|TRBV14|-
CASSQGRNSYNSPLHF
>TRBJ2-3|TRBV15|TRBD1
CATSNFPGQGTDTQYF
>TRBJ2-1|TRBV5-1|-
CASSPKTGQEQFF
>TRBJ1-6|TRBV7-2|TRBD1
CASSSGTDSSPLHF
>TRBJ1-5|TRBV2|-
CASSPDSSNQPQHF
>TRBJ1-3|TRBV9|TRBD1
CASSGRDRVKSSSGNTIYF
>TRBJ1-2|TRBV7-8|-
CASSLGGRAAGGYTF
>TRBJ2-5|TRBV12-3/TRBV12-4|-
CASGSEDQETQYF
>TRBJ2-1|TRBV7-6|TRBD2
CASSSLAGSIYNEQFF
>TRBJ2-5|TRBV9|TRBD2
CASSVDGLAEEETQYF
>TRBJ2-3|TRBV4-2|TRBD2
CASSQGLAVSTDTQYF
>TRBJ1-5|TRBV7-2|-
CASSLVNRIDQPQHF
>TRBJ1-5|TRBV28|TRBD1
CASSPGTGNQPQHF
>TRBJ2-7|TRBV7-9|TRBD1
CASSRRTGGYEQYF
>TRBJ1-1|TRBV14|-
CASSQLGAGTEAFF
>TRBJ2-6|TRBV18|-
CASSPSRQPSGANVLTF
>TRBJ2-7|TRBV19|TRBD2
CASSMRTSGGAYEQYF
>TRBJ1-2|TRBV28|TRBD1
CASSSFGGGRSYGYTF
>TRBJ1-4|TRBV28|-
CASSLYPDRTRGEKLFF
>TRBJ2-5|TRBV7-3|TRBD2
CASSPRGGGPQETQYF
>TRBJ2-1|TRBV7-2|-
CASSVVSRPNRGEQFF
>TRBJ1-2|TRBV28|-
CASFDYGYTF
>TRBJ2-7|TRBV14|TRBD1
CASSPRAWDRVAYEQYF
>TRBJ1-1|TRBV27|TRBD1
CASSLTGSVNTEAFF
>TRBJ2-7|TRBV6-2/TRBV6-3|TRBD2
CASSYSIIMTSGRYEQYF
>TRBJ1-6|TRBV6-5|TRBD1
CASSLGQGNSPLHF
>TRBJ2-1|TRBV28|TRBD2
CASKSPLAGNYNEQFF
>TRBJ2-5|TRBV20-1|-
CSPREGPTQYF
>TRBJ2-5|TRBV18|TRBD2
CASSPPGGSKETQYF
>TRBJ1-2|TRBV10-3|-
CAIRLTGPRLDGYTF
>TRBJ2-7|TRBV9|TRBD2
CASSVLAGGRNEQYF
>TRBJ1-4|TRBV4-1|-
CASSPTPGTNEKLFF
>TRBJ1-4|TRBV5-6|-
CASSSIRDTYNEKLFF
>TRBJ1-4|TRBV5-1|TRBD1
CASSFRGRGNEKLFF
>TRBJ1-2|TRBV25-1|TRBD1
CASSVLDREGGYTF
>TRBJ2-5|TRBV7-2|TRBD2
CASSPSGGVILETQYF
>TRBJ2-7|TRBV4-2|-
CASSQGSGGDYEQYF
>TRBJ1-1|TRBV12-3/TRBV12-4|TRBD1
CASSQDRGTEAFF
>TRBJ2-2|TRBV19|-
CATRTEGAGELFF
>TRBJ2-3|TRBV3-1/TRBV3-2|-
CASSQEEGRPILCTDTQYF